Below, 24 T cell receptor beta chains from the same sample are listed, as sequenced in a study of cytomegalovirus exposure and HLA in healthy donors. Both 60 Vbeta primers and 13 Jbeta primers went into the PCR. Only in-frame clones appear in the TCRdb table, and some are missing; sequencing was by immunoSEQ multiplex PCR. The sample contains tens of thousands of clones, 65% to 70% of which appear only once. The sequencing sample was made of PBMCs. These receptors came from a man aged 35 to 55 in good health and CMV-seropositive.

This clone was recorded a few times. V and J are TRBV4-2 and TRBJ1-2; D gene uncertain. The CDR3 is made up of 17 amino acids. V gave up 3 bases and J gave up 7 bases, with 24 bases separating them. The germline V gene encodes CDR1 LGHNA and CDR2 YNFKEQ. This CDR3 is CASSHAFGSFFEGGYTF. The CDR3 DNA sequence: TGTGCCAGCAGCCACGCGTTTGGGTCGTTCTTTGAGGGTGGCTACACCTTC.

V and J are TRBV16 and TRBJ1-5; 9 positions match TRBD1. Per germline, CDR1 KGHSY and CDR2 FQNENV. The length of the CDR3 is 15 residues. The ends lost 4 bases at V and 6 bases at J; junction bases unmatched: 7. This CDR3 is CASSPRQGESQPQHF. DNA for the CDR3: TGTGCCAGCAGCCCTCGACAGGGGGAGAGTCAGCCCCAGCATTTT.

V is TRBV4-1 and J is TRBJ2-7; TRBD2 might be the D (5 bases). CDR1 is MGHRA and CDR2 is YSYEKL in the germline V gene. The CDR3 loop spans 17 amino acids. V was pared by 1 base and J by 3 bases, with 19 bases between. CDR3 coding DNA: TGCGCCAGCAGCCAAGTCTCTGGGATTGAACTAGTCTACGAGCAGTACTTC. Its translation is CASSQVSGIELVYEQYF.

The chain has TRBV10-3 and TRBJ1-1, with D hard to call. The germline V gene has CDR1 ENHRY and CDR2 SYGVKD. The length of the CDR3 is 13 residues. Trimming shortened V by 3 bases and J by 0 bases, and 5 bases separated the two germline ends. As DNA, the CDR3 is TGTGCCATCAGTGAACAGCTGAACACTGAAGCTTTCTTT. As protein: CAISEQLNTEAFF.

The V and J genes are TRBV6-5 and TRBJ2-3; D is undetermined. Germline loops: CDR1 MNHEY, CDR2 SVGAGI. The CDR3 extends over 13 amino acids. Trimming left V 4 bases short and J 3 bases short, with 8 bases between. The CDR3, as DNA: TGTGCCAGCAGTTTTAGTGCGACAGATACGCAGTATTTT. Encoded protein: CASSFSATDTQYF.

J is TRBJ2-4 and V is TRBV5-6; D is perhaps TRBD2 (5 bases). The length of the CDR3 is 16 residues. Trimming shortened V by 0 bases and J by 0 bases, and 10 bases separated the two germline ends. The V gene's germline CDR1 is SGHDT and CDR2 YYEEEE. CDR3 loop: CASSLVGVLAKNIQYF. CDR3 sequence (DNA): TGTGCCAGCAGCTTGGTCGGGGTCCTAGCCAAAAACATTCAGTACTTC.

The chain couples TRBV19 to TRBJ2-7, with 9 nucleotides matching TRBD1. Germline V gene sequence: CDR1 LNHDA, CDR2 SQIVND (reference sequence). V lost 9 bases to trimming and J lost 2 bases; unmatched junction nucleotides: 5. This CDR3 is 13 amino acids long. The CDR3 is CASRDRATYEQYF. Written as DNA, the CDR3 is TGTGCCAGCCGGGACAGGGCGACCTACGAGCAGTACTTC.

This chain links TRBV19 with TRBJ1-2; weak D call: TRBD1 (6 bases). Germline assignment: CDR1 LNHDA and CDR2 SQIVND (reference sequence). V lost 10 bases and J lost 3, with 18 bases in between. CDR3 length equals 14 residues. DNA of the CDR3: TGTGCCACCACTACAGGGACCATCTACTATGGCTACACCTTC. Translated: CATTTGTIYYGYTF.

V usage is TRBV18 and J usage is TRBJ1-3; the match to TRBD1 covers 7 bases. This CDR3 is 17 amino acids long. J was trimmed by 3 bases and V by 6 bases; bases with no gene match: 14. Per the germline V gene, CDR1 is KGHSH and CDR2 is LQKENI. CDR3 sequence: CASSPTRDRYLGNTIYF. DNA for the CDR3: TGTGCCAGCTCGCCTACTCGGGACAGATACCTTGGAAACACCATATATTTT.

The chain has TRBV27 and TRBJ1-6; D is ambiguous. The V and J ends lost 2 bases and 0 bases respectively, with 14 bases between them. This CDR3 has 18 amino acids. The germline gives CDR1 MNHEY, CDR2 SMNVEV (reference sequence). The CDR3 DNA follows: TGTGCCAGCAGTTTAATTGGCACCCGGAGCTCCTATAATTCACCCCTCCACTTT. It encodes CASSLIGTRSSYNSPLHF.

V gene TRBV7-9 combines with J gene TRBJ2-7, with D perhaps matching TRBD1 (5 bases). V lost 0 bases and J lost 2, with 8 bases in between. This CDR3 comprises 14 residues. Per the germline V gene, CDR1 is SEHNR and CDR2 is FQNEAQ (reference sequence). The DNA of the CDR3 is TGTGCCAGCAGCTTAGCGGGGCCGCCCTACGAGCAGTACTTC. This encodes CASSLAGPPYEQYF.

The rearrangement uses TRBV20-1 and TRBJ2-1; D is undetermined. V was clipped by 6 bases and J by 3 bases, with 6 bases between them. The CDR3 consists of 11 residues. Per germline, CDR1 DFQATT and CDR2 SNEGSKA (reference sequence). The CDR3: CSAPFYNEQFF. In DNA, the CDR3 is TGCAGTGCCCCTTTCTACAATGAGCAGTTCTTC.

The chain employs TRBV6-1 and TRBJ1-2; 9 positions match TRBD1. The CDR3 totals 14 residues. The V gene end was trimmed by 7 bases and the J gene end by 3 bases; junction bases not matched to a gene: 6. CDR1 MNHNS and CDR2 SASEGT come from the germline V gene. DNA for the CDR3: TGTGCCAGCATGGGGGACAGGGCATACTATGGCTACACCTTC. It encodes CASMGDRAYYGYTF.

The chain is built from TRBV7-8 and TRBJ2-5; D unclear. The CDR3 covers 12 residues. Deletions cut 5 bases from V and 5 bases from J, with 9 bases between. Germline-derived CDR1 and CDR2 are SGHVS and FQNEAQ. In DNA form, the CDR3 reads TGTGCCAGCAGCCCCCTCGCGGAGACCCAGTACTTC. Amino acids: CASSPLAETQYF.

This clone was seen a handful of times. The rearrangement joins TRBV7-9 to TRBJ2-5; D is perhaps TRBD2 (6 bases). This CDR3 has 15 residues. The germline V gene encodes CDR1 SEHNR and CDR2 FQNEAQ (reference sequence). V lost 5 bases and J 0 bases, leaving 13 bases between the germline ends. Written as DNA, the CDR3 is TGTGCCAGCAGCGGAGGGGCAGAGTACCAAGAGACCCAGTACTTC. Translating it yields CASSGGAEYQETQYF.

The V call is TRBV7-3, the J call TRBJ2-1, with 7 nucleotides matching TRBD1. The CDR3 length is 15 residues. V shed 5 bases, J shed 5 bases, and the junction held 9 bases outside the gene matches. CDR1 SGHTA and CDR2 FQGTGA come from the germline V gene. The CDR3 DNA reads TGTGCCAGCAGCAGGGGGACAGCCTTTAACAATGAGCAGTTCTTC. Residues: CASSRGTAFNNEQFF.

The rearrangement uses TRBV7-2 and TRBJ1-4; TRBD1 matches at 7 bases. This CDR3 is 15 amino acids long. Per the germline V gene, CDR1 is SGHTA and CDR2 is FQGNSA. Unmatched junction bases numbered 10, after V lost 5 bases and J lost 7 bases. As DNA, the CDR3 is TGTGCCAGCAGCAACCAGGGGGTAAACGGTGAAAAACTGTTTTTT. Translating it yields CASSNQGVNGEKLFF. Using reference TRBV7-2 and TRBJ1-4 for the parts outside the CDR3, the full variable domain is GAGVSQSPSNKVTEKGKDVELRCDPISGHTALYWYRQSLGQGLEFLIYFQGNSAPDKSGLPSDRFSAERTGGSVSTLTIQRTQQEDSAVYLCASSNQGVNGEKLFFGSGTQLSVL.

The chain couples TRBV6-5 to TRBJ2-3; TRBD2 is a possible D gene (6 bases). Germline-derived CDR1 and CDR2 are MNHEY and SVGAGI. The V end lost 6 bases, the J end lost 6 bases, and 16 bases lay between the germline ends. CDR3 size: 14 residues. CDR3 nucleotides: TGTGCCAGCAGCTCGACTAGATTTACCGATACGCAGTATTTT. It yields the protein CASSSTRFTDTQYF.

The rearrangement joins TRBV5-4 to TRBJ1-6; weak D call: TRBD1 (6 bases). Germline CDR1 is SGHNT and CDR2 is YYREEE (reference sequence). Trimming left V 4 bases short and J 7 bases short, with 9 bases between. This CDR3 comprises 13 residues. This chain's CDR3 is CASSQGTNSPLHF. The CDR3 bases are TGTGCCAGCAGCCAGGGGACAAATTCACCCCTCCACTTT.

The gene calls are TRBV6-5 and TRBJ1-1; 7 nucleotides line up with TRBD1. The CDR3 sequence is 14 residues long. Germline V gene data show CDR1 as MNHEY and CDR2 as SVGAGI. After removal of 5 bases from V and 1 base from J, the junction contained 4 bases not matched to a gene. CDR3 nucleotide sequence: TGTGCCAGCAGTCCGACAGGGACGAACACTGAAGCTTTCTTT. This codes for CASSPTGTNTEAFF.

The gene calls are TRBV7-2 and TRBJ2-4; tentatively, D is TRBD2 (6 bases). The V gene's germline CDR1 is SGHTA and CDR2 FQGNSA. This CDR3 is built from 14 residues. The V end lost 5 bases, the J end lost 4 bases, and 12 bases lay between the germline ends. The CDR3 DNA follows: TGTGCCAGCAGCCTGGGACTGGGGAAAAACATTCAGTACTTC. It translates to CASSLGLGKNIQYF.

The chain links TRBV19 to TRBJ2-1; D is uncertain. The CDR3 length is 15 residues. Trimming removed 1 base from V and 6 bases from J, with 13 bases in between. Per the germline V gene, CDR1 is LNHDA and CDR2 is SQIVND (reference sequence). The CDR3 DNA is TGTGCCAGTAGTATAGTCCGGCAGGTCCCCAATGAGCAGTTCTTC. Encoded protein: CASSIVRQVPNEQFF.

The DNA for the CDR3 is TGTGCCAGCAGTTTCGGACTAGCGGGCGCTCAAGAGACCCAGTACTTC. Its protein is CASSFGLAGAQETQYF. The chain joins TRBV6-5 to TRBJ2-5; 11 bases match TRBD2. Trimming took 4 bases from V and 2 from J; bases not matched to a gene: 6. The V gene's germline CDR1 is MNHEY and CDR2 SVGAGI. CDR3 length equals 16 residues.

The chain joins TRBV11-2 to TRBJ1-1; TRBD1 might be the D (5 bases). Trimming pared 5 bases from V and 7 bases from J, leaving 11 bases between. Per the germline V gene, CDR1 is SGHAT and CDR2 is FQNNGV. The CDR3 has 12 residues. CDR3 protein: CASSRWTREAFF. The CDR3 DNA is TGTGCCAGCAGCCGCTGGACACGTGAAGCTTTCTTT.